A single sample is the source of the 9 T cell receptor beta chains below, sequenced in a study of early T cells in non-severe SARS-CoV-2 infection. TCRdb recomputed calls from the 5' RACE reads with MiXCR, one row per CDR3 protein. The repertoire holds some 50,000 distinct CDR3 sequences, with around 5.6% as singletons. Sequencing input: whole blood. The receptors here all came from an adult who was a healthcare worker with PCR-confirmed SARS-CoV-2 infection or an uninfected control (not recorded which).

This clonotype was observed at least ten times. CDR3 in amino acids: CASSVRWGLYEQYF. DNA of the CDR3: TGTGCCAGTTCAGTTCGGTGGGGGCTCTACGAGCAGTACTTC. This chain connects TRBV6-6 to TRBJ2-7, with D maybe TRBD1 (6 bases). The CDR3 has 14 residues. V shed 9 bases and J shed 3 bases, with 18 bases lying between them. In germline, CDR1 is MNHNY, CDR2 SVGAGI (reference sequence).

This clonotype was picked up many times. CDR3 residues: CATGTSGNNEQFF. Written as DNA, the CDR3 is TGTGCTACCGGGACTAGCGGGAACAATGAGCAGTTCTTC. The V and J genes are TRBV7-2 and TRBJ2-1; 13 nucleotides align to TRBD2. The CDR3 runs 13 residues. Germline V gene lookup returns CDR1 SGHTA and CDR2 FQGNSA.

The CDR3 region has the DNA TGTGCCAGCAGCTTTTACTACGAGCAGTACTTC. It is translated as CASSFYYEQYF. This chain joins TRBV11-2 and TRBJ2-7, with unresolved D. V lost 3 bases to trimming and J lost 3 bases, with 3 bases between them. CDR3 length equals 11 residues. From germline, CDR1 is SGHAT and CDR2 FQNNGV.

This clonotype has at least ten counts. The chain is built from TRBV28 and TRBJ2-1; D is uncertain. The CDR3 is made up of 11 amino acids. In germline, CDR1 is MDHEN, CDR2 SYDVKM. Trimming took off 1 base at V and 8 bases at J, with 3 bases between the two ends. CDR3: CASSLSHEQFF. CDR3 bases: TGTGCCAGCAGTTTATCCCATGAGCAGTTCTTC.

This chain links TRBV27 with TRBJ1-6, with D perhaps TRBD1 (6 bases). Germline V gene lookup returns CDR1 MNHEY and CDR2 SMNVEV (reference sequence). With 5 bases removed from V and 5 bases from J, the gap between germline ends came to 16 bases. The CDR3 is 16 residues long. The CDR3: CASSTSTGYDNSPLHF. Written as DNA, the CDR3 is TGTGCCAGCAGTACCTCGACAGGTTACGATAATTCACCCCTCCACTTT.

This clonotype was counted many times. CDR3 nucleotide sequence: TGTGCCAGCAGCAAAGGAGCGGGAGGGCCAATCAATGAGCAGTTCTTC. Protein product: CASSKGAGGPINEQFF. The V gene is TRBV21-1, the J gene TRBJ2-1; the table assigns TRBD2, which was not confirmed against the DNA. TRBV21-1 is noted as a pseudogene. The CDR3 runs 16 residues.

This chain links TRBV29-1 with TRBJ2-3; D gene unclear. Germline V gene sequence: CDR1 SQVTM, CDR2 ANQGSEA. This CDR3 region has 14 residues. Trimming took off 4 bases at V and 0 bases at J, with 11 bases between the two ends. CDR3 in amino acids: CSVGPDPSTDTQYF. The CDR3 nucleotides are TGCAGCGTTGGCCCGGACCCTAGCACAGATACGCAGTATTTT.

At least ten counts were recorded for this clonotype. The CDR3 region has the DNA TGCAGTGCTAGCCCCGCGGGGGCTAGCGGGAGGAGGGCCCGGGGTACGCAGTATTTT. Translating gives CSASPAGASGRRARGTQYF. The V gene is TRBV20-1, the J gene TRBJ2-3; 11 bases agree with TRBD2. The CDR3 sequence is 19 residues long. The V and J ends lost 3 bases and 8 bases, in that order; junction bases with no gene match: 22. Germline V lookup: CDR1 DFQATT, CDR2 SNEGSKA (reference sequence).

The V gene is TRBV29-1, the J gene TRBJ1-2; possible D gene TRBD1, 5 bases. The CDR3 has 10 amino acids. Germline-derived CDR1 and CDR2 are SQVTM and ANQGSEA. The DNA of the CDR3 is TGCAGGATGCAGGGTTGGGGCTACACCTTC. As protein: CRMQGWGYTF.